These T cell receptor beta chains were read from a single sample in a study of post-analysis software for immune sequencing data. TCRdb analysed the PCR reads with MiXCR anew, one entry per CDR3 protein. The sample contains a few hundred thousand distinct CDR3 sequences, about 38% of which appear only once. The sequenced sample was blood. These receptors were taken from a girl aged 10 to 17 with multiple sclerosis. The conserved cysteine and the conserved F or W are not part of the CDR3 here. Not all rows give a size; the values are once, few, many and, for expanded clones, a class.

clone size	V gene	J gene	CDR3 protein
many	TRBV4-1	TRBJ2-1	ASSQRYLKVTSYNEQF
-	TRBV21-1	TRBJ1-2	ASTRGGYT
-	TRBV15	TRBJ2-3	ATSTTDRRRGTDTQY
-	TRBV29-1	TRBJ1-1	SVKGGWTEVF
-	TRBV27	TRBJ2-5	ASSFSPSRRETQY
few	TRBV7-2	TRBJ2-5	ASSLTGLAGFNEQY
-	TRBV29-1	TRBJ2-3	SVPSGALTDTQY
few	TRBV5-4	TRBJ1-4	ASSLAAAREKLF
many	TRBV29-1	TRBJ2-3	SVELPGTGIDTQY
few	TRBV12-3/TRBV12-4	TRBJ2-7	ASSLNRGPSYEQY
few	TRBV10-3	TRBJ1-2	AISTKRDTHGYT
-	TRBV15	TRBJ1-4	ATGSGGRPTNEKLF
many	TRBV29-1	TRBJ1-1	SVDPDGTEAF
few	TRBV12-3/TRBV12-4	-	ASRRSYHEQY
-	TRBV5-1	TRBJ2-3	ASSLNQRTDTQY
-	TRBV20-1	TRBJ2-5	SASWADQETQY
-	TRBV18	TRBJ2-1	ASAEKGLTNGDEQF
few	TRBV24-1	TRBJ1-5	ATSDSGTGGHQPQH
-	TRBV10-2	TRBJ2-1	ASREVRGDNEQF
-	TRBV5-1	TRBJ1-1	ASSRTTANTEAF
-	TRBV28	TRBJ2-3	ASSPLRGELTDTQY
many	TRBV20-1	TRBJ2-3	SARLAGGPSTDTQY
many	TRBV6-2/TRBV6-3	TRBJ2-3	ASMLGTASTDTQY
-	TRBV7-2	TRBJ2-1	ASKQGLAGANEQF
-	TRBV12-3/TRBV12-4	TRBJ1-1	ASRGTGLNTEAF
many	TRBV5-4	TRBJ2-7	ASSLDGLAHEQY
-	TRBV2	TRBJ2-2	ASGEDRGATGELF
-	TRBV15	TRBJ2-3	ATSKRPAGGTDTQY
many	TRBV5-1	TRBJ2-3	ASSLIPTSGSTDTQY